This T cell receptor (beta chain) derives from a study of cytomegalovirus exposure and HLA in healthy donors (dated by TCRdb to 2016 to 2017). The study in broad terms: An earlier analysis of roughly 500 of the donors reported 276 Gb of sequence data and some 100 million unique TCR beta sequences from approximately 180 million T cells. Rather than using new phenotypic data, the later analysis identified candidate immune exposures from TCR beta sequences and from how often those sequences occurred across donors. The study was designed to test whether signatures of past pathogen exposure could be identified by cataloging public T cell receptors. A later analysis re-examined previously published TCR beta repertoires from just over 650 donors and added high-resolution HLA genotyping to investigate patterns of TCR occurrence. Because of strong linkage in the cohort, a handful of DR-DQ haplotypes were treated as single units for association and clustering. The number of typed donors differed by locus: about 620-630 for A, B, C, DRB1 and DQB1; approximately 540 for DQA1; about 600 for DPA1; and roughly 490 for DPB1. An earlier analysis of 587 of the donors used high-throughput TCR beta sequencing to judge whether each TCR beta V gene segment behaved as functional or pseudogenic. All discovery cohort repertoires had been generated on a single sequencing platform. The T cell repertoires of roughly 660 subjects were profiled by immunosequencing and related to cytomegalovirus serostatus. Along with the roughly 700-subject first cohort, a separate validation cohort of around 110 different subjects was used. Class I and class II HLA loci were covered by the typing at four-digit resolution. Among the roughly 400 genotyped donors, about 83% belonged to the genetic ancestry cluster associated with self-reported Caucasian donors. To predict cytomegalovirus infection status, the study combined high-throughput TCR immunosequencing, statistical association of individual TCRs with disease status, and machine learning. An early release that covered about 640 HLA-typed donors contained approximately 300 gigabases of sequencing data and tens of millions of unique TCR sequences. A later genetic analysis used genome-wide SNP genotypes for about 65% of the 666 donors, treating that subset as a discovery cohort. Donor age, sex, ethnicity and CMV serostatus were compiled together with the repertoire data. Across some 400 genotyped donors of the cohort, an average of approximately 200,000 unique TCR beta nucleotide sequences per donor were sequenced, and around 20% of those sequences were non-productive. What the study reported, not specific to this receptor: Compared with the roughly 700-donor mean, donors in an Asian-associated ancestry cluster had fewer N-insertions in productive TCRs, according to a later genetic analysis. A later analysis found that TCR association rates varied across HLA loci, with DRB1 alleles showing the most associated TCRs and HLA-C alleles the fewest. Because counts were too low, approximately 18 rarely observed V segments, including chromosome 9 orphons, were excluded from the earlier analysis of around 640 of the donors. The authors suggested that the approach could potentially be extended to other disease states and immunological phenotypes. Because the 87-base-pair reads could not distinguish some IMGT-functional V segments, including TRBV6-2 and TRBV6-3, those segments were excluded. Specific HLA alleles were associated with some 15,000 TCR beta sequences at a false discovery rate of 0.05 in a later analysis. For the cohort, immune exposure information was limited to CMV serostatus. Linkage disequilibrium might explain the correlated functional status among segregating V segments, but an unknown experimental factor could not be excluded. Three of the identified cytomegalovirus-associated TCR beta chains were confirmed in vitro to be specific for cytomegalovirus antigens. Because HLA typing was missing for some donors at each locus, association tests included only the typed subset. Several of the top co-occurrence clusters appeared to be linked to parvovirus B19, influenza, CMV and Epstein-Barr virus, according to a later analysis. A cluster of highly shared sequence variants was judged likely to represent a technical artifact of the sequencing pipeline. The cohort was sequenced for TCR beta chains only, and without alpha or paired-chain data the features that could be detected were limited. Roughly uniform sequencing depth across donors was assumed in presence/absence analyses, although this assumption may not hold. While some public TCRs were present in many individuals, most TCR sequences turned up only very rarely across donors. Assigning TCR associations to individual alleles was difficult when HLA alleles, especially DR and DQ, strongly co-occurred. A total of about 180 TCR beta chains were listed by the study as associated with cytomegalovirus. A further reported finding was that TCR beta sequences accurately predicted the HLA-A and HLA-B alleles for most subjects in the first cohort. Cytomegalovirus status was reported to be diagnosed by the classifier with high specificity and sensitivity in both the original and validation cohorts. An earlier analysis of approximately 570 of the donors showed that most TCR beta V segments appeared in productive rearrangements either about 87% or about 30% of the time, which broadly matched IMGT annotations. An association between a missense DCLRE1C variant and V-gene and J-gene trimming of TCR beta chains was found in a later genetic analysis and replicated in an independent cohort. In a later analysis, HLA-associated TCR beta chains were found to be more clonally expanded and to have lower generation probabilities than equally common non-associated chains. According to a later analysis, most CMV-associated TCR beta chains appeared to be HLA-restricted, and the HLA associations seemed to be driven largely by CMV exposure.

Turning to this clone: What this receptor recognizes is not known. The record has no base qualities; no much larger clone is one base away.

In total, more than 500 healthy bone marrow donors made up the cohort. All cohort members were sampled while nominally healthy, although unrecorded immune exposures were likely present. The donor was CMV seronegative and was included in the group of about 350 seronegative cohort members. A peripheral blood sample was collected from each donor, and TCR beta sequencing was performed on peripheral blood mononuclear cells. Genomic DNA extraction from the blood cell samples was performed with the Qiagen DNeasy Blood Extraction Kit. Deletion took 5 bases off V and 4 bases off J, with a span of 12 bases between the germline ends. Taken from the germline V gene (reference sequence), the CDR1 and CDR2 loops are MNHEY and SMNVEV. Including cysteine and phenylalanine, the CDR3 has 13 amino acids. Only the CDR3 DNA is retained, 39 bases long and in frame from the first base. Libraries were prepared through the immunoSEQ multiplex PCR assay. The multiplex PCR relied on a mix of 60 forward primers for TCR Vbeta segments and 13 reverse primers for TCR Jbeta segments. Amplification of the CDR3 region of rearranged TCR beta genes was performed with a multiplex PCR assay on genomic DNA. The Illumina HiSeq System was used to sequence the amplified TCR beta libraries as 87-base-pair reads. Processing in the source paper ran as follows. In a later analysis, 70 million to 95 million unique TCR beta chains were counted across the 650 to 700 repertoires, and roughly 11 million of these chains were shared by at least two donors. To remove PCR and sequencing errors, raw reads were error-corrected and collapsed into unique sequences using a nearest-neighbor algorithm that merged closely related sequences. CDR3 sequences were aligned to IMGT reference sequences to assign V, D and J gene segments. For a sequence to be retained, a match of at least six nucleotides to both a V gene segment and a J gene segment was required. Rearrangements were classified as productive when the CDR3 lacked stop codons and remained in frame with V and J, and all other rearrangements were classified as non-productive. Following IMGT convention, CDR3 was defined as the stretch from the second conserved V-encoded cysteine up to the conserved J-encoded phenylalanine. The earlier analysis of 500 to 600 of the donors excluded sequences that lacked an unambiguous match to a single V gene segment. In an earlier analysis of 450 to 750 of the donors, a V segment was called functional when productive rearrangements were above 56.7%, and segregating when the standard deviation between donors exceeded 5%. To diagnose cytomegalovirus status from the catalog of TCR beta chain sequences, a statistical classification framework was built. In a later analysis, TCR nucleotide sequences were compared against IMGT/GENE-DB human TR gene sequences so that V and J genes could be assigned. Using the TCRdist pipeline, a later analysis assigned CDR3 sequences along with most-parsimonious VDJ recombination scenarios. In a later analysis, every TCR beta chain was defined by the combination of its CDR3 amino acid sequence and its V-gene family, and reads without a unique V-gene family were dropped. A later analysis removed 500 to 600 highly shared, low-generation-probability nucleotide sequences to deal with suspected cross-contamination and a sequencing artifact. A later analysis calculated a clonal expansion index for each public chain from normalized within-repertoire ranks of inferred template counts. In a later analysis, generation probabilities were computed using a VDJ recombination model fitted to out-of-frame rearrangements, and the results were checked against IGoR. A later analysis scored TCR-TCR, TCR-HLA and TCR-CMV co-occurrence with hypergeometric tests, applying a repertoire-size bias correction to TCR pairs. A later analysis estimated false discovery rates by permuting HLA or CMV assignments 20 times. In a later analysis, co-occurring TCRs were grouped using DBSCAN, with TCRdist sequence similarity added in when clustering inside HLA-allele-positive subsets. Repertoires with fewer than 30,000 or more than 120,000 public chains were left out of co-occurrence clustering, as were four to six repertoires with anomalous nucleotide sharing. The immuneACCESS repertoire file appears here via TCRdb, limited to in-frame rearrangements. These files lack a portion of the clones; in checked studies, under half of the deficit traces to unresolved V genes, and the cause of the others is not known. V and J calls and clone size are those listed in that table; D and trimming were worked out from the DNA. This sample is represented by 140,000 or so clones; around three quarters of them were singletons. In total, the top ten clones hold roughly 1.9% of the sample.

This TCR was recovered from a man aged 40-55 years in good health and CMV-seronegative. In this chain, TRBV27 is recombined with TRBJ2-7; TRBD1 is possibly the D segment (5 matching bases). The source material was PBMCs. At the DNA level, the sequence is TGTGCCAGCAGTCTAAACCCAGGGTACGAGCAGTACTTC. It is translated as CASSLNPGYEQYF.